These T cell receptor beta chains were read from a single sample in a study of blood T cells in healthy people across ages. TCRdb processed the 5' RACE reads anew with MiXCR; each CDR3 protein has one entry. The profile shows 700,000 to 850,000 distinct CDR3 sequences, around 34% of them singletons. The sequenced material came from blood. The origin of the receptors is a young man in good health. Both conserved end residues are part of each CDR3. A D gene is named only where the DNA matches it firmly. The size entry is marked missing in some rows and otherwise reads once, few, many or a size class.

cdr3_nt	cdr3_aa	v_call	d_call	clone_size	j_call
TGCGCCAGCAGCTTCAGACTAGCGGAGAACACCGGGGAGCTGTTTTTT	CASSFRLAENTGELFF	TRBV5-1	TRBD2	NA	TRBJ2-2
TGTGCCAGCAGCTTCTATAGCAATCAGCCCCAGCATTTT	CASSFYSNQPQHF	TRBV7-2	NA	many	TRBJ1-5
TGTGCCAGCAGCTTAACGAGAGCCGAGCAGTTCTTC	CASSLTRAEQFF	TRBV13	NA	many	TRBJ2-1
TGTGCCAGCTCACCATTCGCGGGACCTAGCACAGATACGCAGTATTTT	CASSPFAGPSTDTQYF	TRBV18	NA	once	TRBJ2-3
TGCGCCAGCAGCCGACCGCGAAAAAAGCGAGAAGAGACCCAGTTCTTC	CASSRPRKKREETQFF	TRBV4-3	NA	NA	TRBJ2-1
TGCGCCAGCAGCTTTCCAGGGGGTTCAGATACGCAGTATTTT	CASSFPGGSDTQYF	TRBV5-1	TRBD1	NA	TRBJ2-3
TGCGCCAGCAGCTTGGCGGTCCCCAGCTCCTACAATGAGCAGTTCTTC	CASSLAVPSSYNEQFF	TRBV5-1	NA	NA	TRBJ2-1
TGTGCCAGCAGTACGACAGGCGGAAACACCATATATTTT	CASSTTGGNTIYF	TRBV12-3/TRBV12-4	NA	NA	TRBJ1-3
TGTGCCAGCAGCCTAACAGACAGAACTCTGACCTACGAGCAGTACTTC	CASSLTDRTLTYEQYF	TRBV4-2	NA	NA	TRBJ2-7
TGCAGTGCTTCAGGGAGGGGCTACACCTTC	CSASGRGYTF	TRBV20-1	NA	many	TRBJ1-2
TGTGCCAGCGGAATCAGGGGCCGCTATGGCTACACCTTC	CASGIRGRYGYTF	TRBV12-3/TRBV12-4	NA	many	TRBJ1-2
TGTGCCAGCAGTTACAACACTCGGACAGGGTTCTACGAGCAGTACTTC	CASSYNTRTGFYEQYF	TRBV7-9	TRBD1	NA	TRBJ2-7
TGTGCCAGCACCCAAACTAGCGGGGGAACCGAGCAGTACTTC	CASTQTSGGTEQYF	TRBV28	TRBD2	NA	TRBJ2-7
TGCAGCGGGGAAGCGGGGGGGGTTGATGAGCAGTTCTTC	CSGEAGGVDEQFF	TRBV29-1	TRBD2	NA	TRBJ2-1
TGTGCCAGCAGTGCCGGGACACGGGCTAACTATGGCTACACCTTC	CASSAGTRANYGYTF	TRBV12-3/TRBV12-4	NA	few	TRBJ1-2
TGTGCCAGCAGCTTAGAGTCAGGGTTCTATGGCTACACCTTC	CASSLESGFYGYTF	TRBV7-9	NA	NA	TRBJ1-2
TGTGCCAGCACCCTCGACAGAGAAGAGACCCAGTACTTC	CASTLDREETQYF	TRBV12-3/TRBV12-4	NA	NA	TRBJ2-5
TGTGCCAGCAGCTTAGGGAGGACAGGGGTTTCCTACGAGCAGTACTTC	CASSLGRTGVSYEQYF	TRBV11-2	TRBD1	NA	TRBJ2-7
TGTGCCATCAGTGGCGGGGGGGCCCTCATCAATGAGCAGTACTTC	CAISGGGALINEQYF	TRBV10-3	TRBD2	few	TRBJ2-5
TGCAGTGCTAGAGATAAATCTCGGCTGGACTATGGCTACACCTTC	CSARDKSRLDYGYTF	TRBV20-1	NA	NA	TRBJ1-2
TGTGCCAGCAGCTTAACCCTACAGGCCAATGAGCAGTTCTTC	CASSLTLQANEQFF	TRBV7-9	NA	few	TRBJ2-1
TGCAGCGTTGAAGGGGACAGGGGGTACAATGAGCAGTTCTTC	CSVEGDRGYNEQFF	TRBV29-1	TRBD1	many	TRBJ2-1
TGTGCCAGCAGGAAAGGGTGGGGGGCAGTTGGGGACACTGAAGCTTTCTTT	CASRKGWGAVGDTEAFF	TRBV2	NA	NA	TRBJ1-1
TGTGCCAGCAGCTTAAGGACTAGCGAGCCAGATACGCAGTATTTT	CASSLRTSEPDTQYF	TRBV7-2	TRBD2	few	TRBJ2-3
TGTGCCAGCAGCTTAAGGACAACTCTAGCCAAAAACATTCAGTACTTC	CASSLRTTLAKNIQYF	TRBV7-2	NA	few	TRBJ2-4
TGCAGTGCTAGTATAGGGAGCTCCTACAATGAGCAGTACTTC	CSASIGSSYNEQYF	TRBV20-1	NA	NA	TRBJ2-7
TGTGCCAGCAGCGACAGGGGTCCAACCGGGGAGCTGTTTTTT	CASSDRGPTGELFF	TRBV7-9	TRBD1	NA	TRBJ2-2
TGTGCCAGCAGCCGTCAACAGGGGTTGGGTGACTCACCCCTCCACTTT	CASSRQQGLGDSPLHF	TRBV7-9	TRBD1	NA	TRBJ1-6
TGCGCCAGCCGGGAGTCCTCAGGCACAGATACGCAGTATTTT	CASRESSGTDTQYF	TRBV5-1	NA	NA	TRBJ2-3
TGTGCCATCAAGAGTCAGGGAGAGGAGACCCAGTACTTC	CAIKSQGEETQYF	TRBV10-3	NA	few	TRBJ2-5
TGCAGCGTTGACGGGGGGGGCCTGGATACGCAGTATTTT	CSVDGGGLDTQYF	TRBV29-1	TRBD2	NA	TRBJ2-3
TGCAGTGCTAGAGATGGGCAGTACAATGAGCAGTTCTTC	CSARDGQYNEQFF	TRBV20-1	NA	few	TRBJ2-1
TGCAGTGCTAGAGAAACTCAGGGGGCGGGAGGCTACACCTTC	CSARETQGAGGYTF	TRBV20-1	TRBD1	NA	TRBJ1-2
TGTGCCAGCAGCCTACGACAGGGTTCGTGGAATGAGCAGTTCTTC	CASSLRQGSWNEQFF	TRBV27	TRBD1	NA	TRBJ2-1
TGCAGTGCTAGAGATCCCGCAGGAGGGACTGAAGCTTTCTTT	CSARDPAGGTEAFF	TRBV20-1	NA	few	TRBJ1-1
TGTGCCAGCCCCCCGGTGCGTCCTAGCACAGATACGCAGTATTTT	CASPPVRPSTDTQYF	TRBV28	NA	few	TRBJ2-3
TGCAGTGCTAGAGGGGGTAGCGGGGAGACCCAGTACTTC	CSARGGSGETQYF	TRBV20-1	TRBD2	many	TRBJ2-5
TGTGCCAGTACCGGACAGGGGTCCTTTTACAATGAGCAGTTCTTC	CASTGQGSFYNEQFF	TRBV19	TRBD1	NA	TRBJ2-1
TGTGCCAGCAGCTTGGCGACAGGGGTTGCAGATACGCAGTATTTT	CASSLATGVADTQYF	TRBV5-4	TRBD1	few	TRBJ2-3
TGTGCCAGCAGCGTAGAAACGGGACAGGGTAATGAAAAACTGTTTTTT	CASSVETGQGNEKLFF	TRBV9	TRBD1	NA	TRBJ1-4
TGCGCCAGCAGCCAAGTGGGCAAGAACAATGAGCAGTTCTTC	CASSQVGKNNEQFF	TRBV4-3	NA	few	TRBJ2-1
TGTGCCAGCAGCTTACCGACAGTGGGGAATGAGCAGTTCTTC	CASSLPTVGNEQFF	TRBV7-9	NA	NA	TRBJ2-1
TGTGCCATCAGCAACGGCGGACAAGCCCAAGAGACCCAGTACTTC	CAISNGGQAQETQYF	TRBV10-3	NA	NA	TRBJ2-5
TGTGCCAGCAGTTTCCTTGGACACAATCAACCCCAGCATTTT	CASSFLGHNQPQHF	TRBV12-3/TRBV12-4	NA	NA	TRBJ1-5
TGTGCCAGTGCCAGAGACGTCGTCAGGCGGGCTAATGAAAAACTGTTTTTT	CASARDVVRRANEKLFF	TRBV2	NA	NA	TRBJ1-4
TGTGCCAGCAGTCCGGGACTTTCGTTGGGTGAAAAACTGTTTTTT	CASSPGLSLGEKLFF	TRBV12-3/TRBV12-4	NA	NA	TRBJ1-4
TGTGCCAGCACCCTAAGAGGACAGGGTGGCGAAAAACTGTTTTTT	CASTLRGQGGEKLFF	TRBV12-3/TRBV12-4	TRBD1	NA	TRBJ1-4
TGTGCCAGCAGTTCGCGGGTAACCGATGAGCAGTACTTC	CASSSRVTDEQYF	TRBV28	NA	once	TRBJ2-5
TGTGCCTGGATGGGGTCTAGCGGTTTGGGAGATACGCAGTATTTT	CAWMGSSGLGDTQYF	TRBV30	TRBD2	few	TRBJ2-3
TGTGCCATCAGTGAGTCTGGGGGAGGGAACACTGAAGCTTTCTTT	CAISESGGGNTEAFF	TRBV10-3	NA	few	TRBJ1-1
TGCGCCAGCAGGTTGCACGGGGGCACCTACAATGAGCAGTTCTTC	CASRLHGGTYNEQFF	TRBV5-1	NA	NA	TRBJ2-1
TGTGCCAGCAGCTTATCTGGACAGCATAATTCACCCCTCCACTTT	CASSLSGQHNSPLHF	TRBV7-9	NA	few	TRBJ1-6
TGTGCCAGCAGCTTAGTTGGGGACAGGGGTAGTAATGAGCAGTACTTC	CASSLVGDRGSNEQYF	TRBV7-2	TRBD1	NA	TRBJ2-5
TGTGCCAGCAGCGTAAGGGGGGGACGATCCGAGCAGTACTTC	CASSVRGGRSEQYF	TRBV9	NA	NA	TRBJ2-7
TGCAATGCTTCGGGGGAAGTGGATGGCTACACCTTC	CNASGEVDGYTF	TRBV20-1	NA	NA	TRBJ1-2